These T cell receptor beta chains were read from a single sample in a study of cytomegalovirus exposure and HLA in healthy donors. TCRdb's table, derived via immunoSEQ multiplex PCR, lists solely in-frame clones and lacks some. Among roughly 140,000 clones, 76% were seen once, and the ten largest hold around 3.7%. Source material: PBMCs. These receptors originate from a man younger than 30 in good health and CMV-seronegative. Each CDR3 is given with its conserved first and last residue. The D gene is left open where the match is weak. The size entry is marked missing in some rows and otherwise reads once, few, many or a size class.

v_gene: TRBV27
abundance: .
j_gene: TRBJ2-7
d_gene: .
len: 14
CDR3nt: TGTGCCATCCCAAGGACGGGGAGCTCCTACGAGCAGTACTTC
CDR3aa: CAIPRTGSSYEQYF

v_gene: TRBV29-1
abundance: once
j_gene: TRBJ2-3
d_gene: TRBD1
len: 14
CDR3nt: TGCAGCGTTGAAGACGGGACAGGCACAGATACGCAGTATTTT
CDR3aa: CSVEDGTGTDTQYF

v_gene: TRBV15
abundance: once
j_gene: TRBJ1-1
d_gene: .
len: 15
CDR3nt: TGTGCCACCAGCAGAGGGGGGGGGATGAACACTGAAGCTTTCTTT
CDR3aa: CATSRGGGMNTEAFF

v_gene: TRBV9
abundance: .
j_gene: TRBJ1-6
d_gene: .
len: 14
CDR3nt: TGTGCCAGCAGCGCGTCGACTTGGAATTCACCCCTCCACTTT
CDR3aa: CASSASTWNSPLHF

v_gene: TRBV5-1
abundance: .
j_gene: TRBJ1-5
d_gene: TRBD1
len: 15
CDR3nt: TGCGCCAGCAGCTTGGGACAGGGTAGCAATCAGCCCCAGCATTTT
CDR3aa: CASSLGQGSNQPQHF

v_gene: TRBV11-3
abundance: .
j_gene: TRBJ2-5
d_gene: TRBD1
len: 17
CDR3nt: TGTGCCAGCAGCTTAGGGGGGCAGGGGGCTTACCAAGAGACCCAGTACTTC
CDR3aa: CASSLGGQGAYQETQYF

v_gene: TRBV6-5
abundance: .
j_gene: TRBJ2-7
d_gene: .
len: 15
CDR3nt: TGTGCCAGCAGTTACCAGGGTATTCCCTCCTACGAGCAGTACTTC
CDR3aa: CASSYQGIPSYEQYF

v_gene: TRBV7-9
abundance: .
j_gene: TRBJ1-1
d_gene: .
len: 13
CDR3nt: TGTGCCAGCAGCTTAGGAACAGACCTTGAAGCTTTCTTT
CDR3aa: CASSLGTDLEAFF

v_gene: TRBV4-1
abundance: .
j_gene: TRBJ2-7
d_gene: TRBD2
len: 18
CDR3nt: TGCGCCAGCAGCCAACTTTTGGGAGCTAGCGGGAGAGAAGGCGAGCAGTACTTC
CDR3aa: CASSQLLGASGREGEQYF

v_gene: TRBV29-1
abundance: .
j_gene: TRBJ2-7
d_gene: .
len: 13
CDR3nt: TGCAGCGTCGCCGAGGGGACAGCGGGCGAGCAGTACTTC
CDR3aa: CSVAEGTAGEQYF

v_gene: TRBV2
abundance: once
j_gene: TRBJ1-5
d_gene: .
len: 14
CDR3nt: TGTGCCAGCAGTGAGGGACATCCTGATCAGCCCCAGCATTTT
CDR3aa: CASSEGHPDQPQHF

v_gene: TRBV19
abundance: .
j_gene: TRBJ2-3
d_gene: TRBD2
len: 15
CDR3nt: TGTGCCACCCGGACTAGCGGGCCCCCTGGGGATACGCAGTATTTT
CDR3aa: CATRTSGPPGDTQYF

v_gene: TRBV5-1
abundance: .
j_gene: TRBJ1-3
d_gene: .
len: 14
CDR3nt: TGCGCCAGCAGCTTGGGGACTGCTGGAAACACCATATATTTT
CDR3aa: CASSLGTAGNTIYF

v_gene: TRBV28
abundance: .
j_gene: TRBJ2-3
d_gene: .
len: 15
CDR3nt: TGTGCCAGCAATCTTCCAACGGGAGAAACAGATACGCAGTATTTT
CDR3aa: CASNLPTGETDTQYF

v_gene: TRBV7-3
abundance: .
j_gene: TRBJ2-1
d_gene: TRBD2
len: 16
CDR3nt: TGTGCCAGCAGCCCCGGGACTAGCAGGACGTACAATGAGCAGTTCTTC
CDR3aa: CASSPGTSRTYNEQFF

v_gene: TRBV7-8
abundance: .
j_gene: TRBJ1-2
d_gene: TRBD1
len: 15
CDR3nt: TGTGCCAGCAGCTTACGGACAGGGGGCAACTATGGCTACACCTTC
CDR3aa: CASSLRTGGNYGYTF

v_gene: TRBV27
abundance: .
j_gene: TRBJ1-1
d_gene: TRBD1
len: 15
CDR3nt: TGTGCCAGCAGTTTATTACAGGGGGGGAACACTGAAGCTTTCTTT
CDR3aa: CASSLLQGGNTEAFF

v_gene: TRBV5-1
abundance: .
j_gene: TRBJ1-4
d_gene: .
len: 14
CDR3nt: TGCGCCAGCAGCATGACAGCGACTAATGAAAAACTGTTTTTT
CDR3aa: CASSMTATNEKLFF

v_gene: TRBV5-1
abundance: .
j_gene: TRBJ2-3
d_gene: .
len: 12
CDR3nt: TGCGCCAGCAGCCTTAGCACAGATACGCAGTATTTT
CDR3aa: CASSLSTDTQYF

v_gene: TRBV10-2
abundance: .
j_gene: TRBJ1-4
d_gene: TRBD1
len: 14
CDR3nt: TGCGCCAGCAGGGAGACAGGGAGGGATGAAAAACTGTTTTTT
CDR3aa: CASRETGRDEKLFF

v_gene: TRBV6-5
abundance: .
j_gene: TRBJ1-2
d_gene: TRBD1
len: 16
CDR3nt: TGTGCCAGCAGTTACGGGACAGGAGGTATTAACTATGGCTACACCTTC
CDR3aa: CASSYGTGGINYGYTF

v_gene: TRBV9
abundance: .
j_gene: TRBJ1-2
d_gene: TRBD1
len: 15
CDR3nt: TGTGCCAGCAGCGTAGCCCCACAGGGGGCGAAGGGCTACACCTTC
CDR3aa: CASSVAPQGAKGYTF

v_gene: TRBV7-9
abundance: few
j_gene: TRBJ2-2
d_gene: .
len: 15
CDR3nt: TGTGCCAGCAGCTTTCACCAGGGGCCCACCGGGGAGCTGTTTTTT
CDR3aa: CASSFHQGPTGELFF

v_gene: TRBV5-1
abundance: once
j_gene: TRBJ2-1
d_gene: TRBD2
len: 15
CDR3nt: TGCGCCAGCAGCGTTTGGACTAGCGGGGGCAATGAGCAGTTCTTC
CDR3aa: CASSVWTSGGNEQFF

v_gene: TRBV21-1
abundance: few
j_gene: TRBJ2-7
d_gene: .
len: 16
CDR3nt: TGTGCCAGCAGCAAAATGAGGAGGCTTTCATCCCACGAGCAGTACTTC
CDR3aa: CASSKMRRLSSHEQYF